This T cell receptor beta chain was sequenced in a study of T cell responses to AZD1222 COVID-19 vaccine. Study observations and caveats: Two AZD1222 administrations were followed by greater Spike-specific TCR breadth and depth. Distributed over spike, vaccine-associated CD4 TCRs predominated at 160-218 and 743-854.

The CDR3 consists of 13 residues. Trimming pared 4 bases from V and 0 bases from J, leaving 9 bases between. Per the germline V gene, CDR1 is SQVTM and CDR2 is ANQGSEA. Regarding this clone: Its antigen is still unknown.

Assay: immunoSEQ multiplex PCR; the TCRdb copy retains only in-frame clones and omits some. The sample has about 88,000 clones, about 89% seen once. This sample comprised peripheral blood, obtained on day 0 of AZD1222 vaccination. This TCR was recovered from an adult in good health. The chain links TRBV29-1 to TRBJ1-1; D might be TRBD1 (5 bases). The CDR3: CSVVKGLNTEAFF. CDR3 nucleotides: TGCAGCGTTGTAAAGGGGTTGAACACTGAAGCTTTCTTT.